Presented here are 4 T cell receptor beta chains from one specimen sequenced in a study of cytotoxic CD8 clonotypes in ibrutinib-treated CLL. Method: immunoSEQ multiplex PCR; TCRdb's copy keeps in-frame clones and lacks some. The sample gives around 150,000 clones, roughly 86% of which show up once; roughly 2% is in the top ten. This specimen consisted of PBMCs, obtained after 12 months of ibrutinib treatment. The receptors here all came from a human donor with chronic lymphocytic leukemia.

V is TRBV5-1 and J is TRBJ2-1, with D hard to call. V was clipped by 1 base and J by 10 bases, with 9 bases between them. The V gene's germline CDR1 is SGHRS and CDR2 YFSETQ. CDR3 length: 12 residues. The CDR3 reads CASSLPPSEQFF. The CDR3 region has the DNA TGCGCCAGCAGCTTGCCCCCCTCGGAGCAGTTCTTC.

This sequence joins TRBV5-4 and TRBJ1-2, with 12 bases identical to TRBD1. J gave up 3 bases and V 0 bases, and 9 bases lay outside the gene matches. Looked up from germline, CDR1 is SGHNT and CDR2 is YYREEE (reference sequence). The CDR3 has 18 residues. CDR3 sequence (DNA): TGTGCCAGCAGCTTGGCTTGGGACAGGGGGCGGGGATACTATGGCTACACCTTC. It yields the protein CASSLAWDRGRGYYGYTF.

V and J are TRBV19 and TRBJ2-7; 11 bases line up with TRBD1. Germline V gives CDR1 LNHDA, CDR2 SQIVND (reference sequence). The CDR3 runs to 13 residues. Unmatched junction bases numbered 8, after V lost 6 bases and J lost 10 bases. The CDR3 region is CASSQDRGLPQYF. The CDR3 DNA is TGTGCCAGTAGCCAGGACAGGGGGCTACCCCAGTACTTC.

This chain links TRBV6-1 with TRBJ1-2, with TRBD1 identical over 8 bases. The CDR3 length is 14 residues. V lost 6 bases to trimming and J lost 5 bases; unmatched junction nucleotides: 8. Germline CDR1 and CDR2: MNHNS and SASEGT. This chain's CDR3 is CASRPTGDGYGYTF. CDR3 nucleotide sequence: TGTGCCAGCAGACCGACAGGGGACGGATATGGCTACACCTTC.